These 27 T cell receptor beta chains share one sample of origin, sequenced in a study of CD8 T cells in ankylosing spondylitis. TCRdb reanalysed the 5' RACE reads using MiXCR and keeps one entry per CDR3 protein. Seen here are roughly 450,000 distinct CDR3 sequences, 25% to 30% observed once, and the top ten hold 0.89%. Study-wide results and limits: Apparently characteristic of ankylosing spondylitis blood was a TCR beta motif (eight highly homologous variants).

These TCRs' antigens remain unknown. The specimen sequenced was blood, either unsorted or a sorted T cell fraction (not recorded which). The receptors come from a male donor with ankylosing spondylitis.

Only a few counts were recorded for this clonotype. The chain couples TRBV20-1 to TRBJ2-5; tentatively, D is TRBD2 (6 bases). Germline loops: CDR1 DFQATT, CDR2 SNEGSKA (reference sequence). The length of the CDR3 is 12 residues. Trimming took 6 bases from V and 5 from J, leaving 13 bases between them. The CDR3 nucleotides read TGCAGTGCCGGAGGGTGGGGGGAGACCCAGTACTTC. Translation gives CSAGGWGETQYF.

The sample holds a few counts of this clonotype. The CDR3 loop reads CAISSGPTEKLFF. Written as DNA, the CDR3 is TGTGCCATCAGTTCGGGACCTACTGAAAAACTGTTTTTT. The chain has TRBV10-3 and TRBJ1-4; possible D gene TRBD1, 5 bases. The germline V and J ends were trimmed by 5 bases and 7 bases, with 11 bases remaining between them. This CDR3 comprises 13 residues. Germline V gives CDR1 ENHRY, CDR2 SYGVKD.

The CDR3 spells CASSTSGATNTEAFF. CDR3 coding DNA: TGTGCCAGCAGTACATCAGGGGCGACGAACACTGAAGCTTTCTTT. This chain connects TRBV6-2 or TRBV6-3 to TRBJ1-1; D perhaps matches TRBD1 (6 bases). V lost 5 bases to trimming and J lost 1 base, with 14 bases between them. Germline CDR1 MNHEY, CDR2 SVGEGT. This CDR3 is built from 15 residues.

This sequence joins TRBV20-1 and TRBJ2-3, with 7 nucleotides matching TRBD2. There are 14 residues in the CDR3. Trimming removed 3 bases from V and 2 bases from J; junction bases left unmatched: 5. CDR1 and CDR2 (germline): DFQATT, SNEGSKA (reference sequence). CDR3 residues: CSASGTNPTDTQYF. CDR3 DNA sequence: TGCAGTGCTAGTGGGACTAACCCCACAGATACGCAGTATTTT.

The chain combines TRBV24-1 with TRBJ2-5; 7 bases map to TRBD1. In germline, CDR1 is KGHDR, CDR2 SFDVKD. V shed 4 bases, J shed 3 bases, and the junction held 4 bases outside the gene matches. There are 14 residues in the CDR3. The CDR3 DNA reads TGTGCCACCAGTGAGCGTACAGGGGAAGAGACCCAGTACTTC. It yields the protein CATSERTGEETQYF.

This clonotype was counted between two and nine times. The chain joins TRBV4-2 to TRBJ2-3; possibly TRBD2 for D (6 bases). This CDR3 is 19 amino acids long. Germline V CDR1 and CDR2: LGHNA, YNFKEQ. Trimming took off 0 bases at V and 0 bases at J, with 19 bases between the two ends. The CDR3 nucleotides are TGTGCCAGCAGCCAAGATAGCGGTAACGGCAGGTTAAGCACAGATACGCAGTATTTT. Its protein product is CASSQDSGNGRLSTDTQYF.

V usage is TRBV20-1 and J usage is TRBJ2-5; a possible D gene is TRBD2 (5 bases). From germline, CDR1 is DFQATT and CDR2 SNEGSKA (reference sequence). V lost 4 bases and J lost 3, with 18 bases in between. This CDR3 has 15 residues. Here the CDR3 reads CSATQTAPGEETQYF. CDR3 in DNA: TGCAGTGCTACACAAACAGCGCCCGGGGAAGAGACCCAGTACTTC.

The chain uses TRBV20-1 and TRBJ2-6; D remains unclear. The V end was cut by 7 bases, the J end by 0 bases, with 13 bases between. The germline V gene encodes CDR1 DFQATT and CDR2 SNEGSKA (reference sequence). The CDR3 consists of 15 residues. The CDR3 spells CSVDAGDSGANVLTF. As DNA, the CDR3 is TGCAGTGTCGATGCTGGAGACTCTGGGGCCAACGTCCTGACTTTC.

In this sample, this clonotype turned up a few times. This chain's CDR3 is CSARVGNEKLFF. Here the CDR3 DNA reads TGCAGTGCTAGAGTCGGCAATGAAAAACTGTTTTTT. The chain links TRBV20-1 to TRBJ1-4; no firm D call. Trimming took off 1 base at V and 5 bases at J, with 5 bases between the two ends. The CDR3 totals 12 residues. Looked up from germline, CDR1 is DFQATT and CDR2 is SNEGSKA (reference sequence).

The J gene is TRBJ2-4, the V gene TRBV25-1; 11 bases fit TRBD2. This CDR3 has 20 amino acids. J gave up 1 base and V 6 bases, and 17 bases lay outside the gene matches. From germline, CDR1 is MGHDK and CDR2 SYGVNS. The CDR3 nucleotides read TGTGCCAGCAGCACTCTAGCGGGAGGCCGTTCGGGGGGGGCCAAAAACATTCAGTACTTC. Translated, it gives CASSTLAGGRSGGAKNIQYF.

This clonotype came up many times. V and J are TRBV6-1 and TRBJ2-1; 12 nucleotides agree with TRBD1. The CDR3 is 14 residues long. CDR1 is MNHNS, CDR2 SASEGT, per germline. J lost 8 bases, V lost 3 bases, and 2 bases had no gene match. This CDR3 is CASSEGQGADEQFF. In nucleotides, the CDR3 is TGTGCCAGCAGTGAGGGACAGGGGGCCGATGAGCAGTTCTTC.

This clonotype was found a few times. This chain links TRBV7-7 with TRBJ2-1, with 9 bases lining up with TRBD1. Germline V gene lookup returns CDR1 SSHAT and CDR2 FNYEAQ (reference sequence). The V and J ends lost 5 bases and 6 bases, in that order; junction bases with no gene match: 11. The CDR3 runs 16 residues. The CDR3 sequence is CASSPDSGQGINEQFF. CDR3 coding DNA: TGTGCCAGCAGCCCCGACTCAGGACAGGGGATCAATGAGCAGTTCTTC.

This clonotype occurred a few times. The DNA of the CDR3 is TGTGCCAGCAGCCAAGGTGTCCGGGTGGGCGGGGATACGCAGTATTTT. This sequence encodes CASSQGVRVGGDTQYF. The chain combines TRBV3-1 with TRBJ2-3; a weak D match, TRBD2 (5 bases). V was cut by 1 base and J by 6 bases, with 17 bases left in between. The CDR3 is 16 residues long. Germline CDR1 LGHDT, CDR2 YNNKEL (reference sequence).

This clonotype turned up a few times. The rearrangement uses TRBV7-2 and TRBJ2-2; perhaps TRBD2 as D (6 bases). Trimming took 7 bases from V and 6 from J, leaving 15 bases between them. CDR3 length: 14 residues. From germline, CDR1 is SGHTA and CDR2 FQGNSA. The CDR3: CASTSPQRAGELFF. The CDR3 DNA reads TGTGCCAGCACCTCCCCTCAGCGGGCCGGGGAGCTGTTTTTT. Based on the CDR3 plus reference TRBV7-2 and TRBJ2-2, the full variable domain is GAGVSQSPSNKVTEKGKDVELRCDPISGHTALYWYRQSLGQGLEFLIYFQGNSAPDKSGLPSDRFSAERTGGSVSTLTIQRTQQEDSAVYLCASTSPQRAGELFFGEGSRLTVL.

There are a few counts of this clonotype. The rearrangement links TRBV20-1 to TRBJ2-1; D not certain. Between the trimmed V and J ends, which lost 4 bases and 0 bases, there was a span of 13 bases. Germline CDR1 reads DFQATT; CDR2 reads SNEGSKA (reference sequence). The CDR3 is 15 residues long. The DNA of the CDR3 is TGCAGTGCTACCCCGCGGACCGGCTCCTACAATGAGCAGTTCTTC. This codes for CSATPRTGSYNEQFF.

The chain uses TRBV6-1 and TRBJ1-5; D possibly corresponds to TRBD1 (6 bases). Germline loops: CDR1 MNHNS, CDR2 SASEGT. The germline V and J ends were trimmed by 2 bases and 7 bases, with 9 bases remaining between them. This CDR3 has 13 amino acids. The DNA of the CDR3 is TGTGCCAGCAGTGAAAAACAGGGCCAGCCCCAGCATTTT. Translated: CASSEKQGQPQHF.

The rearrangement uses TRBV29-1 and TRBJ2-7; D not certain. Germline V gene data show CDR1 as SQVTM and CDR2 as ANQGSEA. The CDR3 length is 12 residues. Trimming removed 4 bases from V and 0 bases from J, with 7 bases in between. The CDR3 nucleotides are TGCAGCGTTGGGGTTAGCTCCTACGAGCAGTACTTC. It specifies CSVGVSSYEQYF.

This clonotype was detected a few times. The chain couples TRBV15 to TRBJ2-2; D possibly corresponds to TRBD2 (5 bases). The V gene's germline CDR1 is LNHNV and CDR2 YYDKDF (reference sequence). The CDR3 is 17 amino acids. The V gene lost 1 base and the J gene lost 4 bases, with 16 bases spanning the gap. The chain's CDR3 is CATSRGLEGSGTGELFF. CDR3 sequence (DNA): TGTGCCACCAGCAGAGGTTTGGAAGGCAGCGGCACCGGGGAGCTGTTTTTT. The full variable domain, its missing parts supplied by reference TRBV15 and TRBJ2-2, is DAMVIQNPRYQVTQFGKPVTLSCSQTLNHNVMYWYQQKSSQAPKLLFHYYDKDFNNEADTPDNFQSRRPNTSFCFLDIRSPGLGDTAMYLCATSRGLEGSGTGELFFGEGSRLTVL.

Written as DNA, the CDR3 is TGTGCCAGCAGCGTAGTGGGAGGGACAGATACGCAGTATTTT. Its translation is CASSVVGGTDTQYF. The V gene is TRBV9, the J gene TRBJ2-3; TRBD2 matches 7 bases. The CDR3 length is 14 residues. CDR1 is SGDLS and CDR2 is YYNGEE in the germline V gene. J was trimmed by 3 bases and V by 0 bases; bases with no gene match: 1.

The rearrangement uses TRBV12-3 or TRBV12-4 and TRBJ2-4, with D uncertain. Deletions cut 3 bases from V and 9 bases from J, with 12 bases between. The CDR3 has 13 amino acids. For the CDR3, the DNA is TGTGCCAGCAGTTTGTCGACTCTTCCCATTCAGTACTTC. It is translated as CASSLSTLPIQYF.

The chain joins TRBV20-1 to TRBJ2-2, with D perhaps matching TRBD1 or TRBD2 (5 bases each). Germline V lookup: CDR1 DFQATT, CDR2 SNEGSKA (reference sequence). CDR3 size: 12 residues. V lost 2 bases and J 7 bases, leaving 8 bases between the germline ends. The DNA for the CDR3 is TGCAGTGCTAGACCGAGGGGCGGGGAGCTGTTTTTT. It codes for CSARPRGGELFF.

The CDR3 reads CASSGGQGNNIQYF. In DNA form, the CDR3 reads TGTGCCAGCAGTGGCGGCCAGGGGAACAACATTCAGTACTTC. This chain links TRBV25-1 with TRBJ2-4; D may be TRBD1 (6 bases). Germline CDR1 and CDR2: MGHDK and SYGVNS. The length of the CDR3 is 14 residues. Deletions cut 4 bases from V and 7 bases from J, with 14 bases between.

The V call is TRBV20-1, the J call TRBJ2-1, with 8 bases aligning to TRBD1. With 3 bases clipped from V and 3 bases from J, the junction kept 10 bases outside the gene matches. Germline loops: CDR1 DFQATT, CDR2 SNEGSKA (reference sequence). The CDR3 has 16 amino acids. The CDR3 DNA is TGCAGTGCTAGTATTTACCCGGGACAGGTCTACAATGAGCAGTTCTTC. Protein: CSASIYPGQVYNEQFF.

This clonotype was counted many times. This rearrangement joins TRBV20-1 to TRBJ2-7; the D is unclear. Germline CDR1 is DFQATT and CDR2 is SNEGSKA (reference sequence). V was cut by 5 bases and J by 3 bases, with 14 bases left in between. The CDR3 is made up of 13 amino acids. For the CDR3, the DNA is TGCAGTGCTGGCCGTGATCCCAACTACGAGCAGTACTTC. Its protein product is CSAGRDPNYEQYF.

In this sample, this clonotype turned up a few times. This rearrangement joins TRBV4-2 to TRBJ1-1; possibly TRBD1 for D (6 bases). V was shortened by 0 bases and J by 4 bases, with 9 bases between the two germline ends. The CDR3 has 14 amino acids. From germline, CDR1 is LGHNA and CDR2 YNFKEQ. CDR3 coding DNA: TGTGCCAGCAGCCAAGATTTCAGGGGCACTGAAGCTTTCTTT. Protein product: CASSQDFRGTEAFF.

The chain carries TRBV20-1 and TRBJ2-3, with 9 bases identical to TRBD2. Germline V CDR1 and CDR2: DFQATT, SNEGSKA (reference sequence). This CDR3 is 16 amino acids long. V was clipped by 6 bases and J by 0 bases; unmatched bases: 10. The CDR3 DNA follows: TGCAGTGCAACGACTAGCGGAGGTCTTAGCACAGATACGCAGTATTTT. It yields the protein CSATTSGGLSTDTQYF.

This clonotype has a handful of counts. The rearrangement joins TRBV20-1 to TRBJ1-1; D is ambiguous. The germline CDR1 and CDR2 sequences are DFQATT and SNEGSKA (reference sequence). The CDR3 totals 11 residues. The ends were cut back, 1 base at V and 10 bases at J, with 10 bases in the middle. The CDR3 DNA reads TGCAGTGCTAGAGTCGTCGAGAGAGCTTTCTTT. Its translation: CSARVVERAFF.